This T cell receptor (beta chain) was retrieved from a study of blood T cell repertoires in COVID-19. Across the study: T cells, B-cell-depleted T cells, or PBMCs supplied cDNA or gDNA.

Original processing notes: Estimation of nucleated cell counts relied on the amplification of reference gene primers. Sequencing was performed with immunoSEQ multiplex PCR; in TCRdb, only in-frame clones are kept and a portion is missing. The D gene and trimming were derived from the DNA, and the V and J assignments and clone size from that table. The sample carries approximately 210,000 clones, more than 75% recorded once. V dropped 8 bases and J dropped 5 bases, with 21 bases sitting between them. CDR3 size: 15 residues. The germline gives CDR1 LGHDT, CDR2 YNNKEL (reference sequence). The chain combines TRBV3-1 (or the pseudogene TRBV3-2) with TRBJ1-1, with D unclear. The TCR comes from a man aged 25-45 years with acute COVID-19. The sample taken for sequencing was PBMCs or T cells enriched from blood (not recorded which). The chain's CDR3 is CASSLGRGLRTEAFF. DNA of the CDR3: TGTGCCAGCTCCCTTGGCCGGGGTCTGAGGACTGAAGCTTTCTTT.